This T cell receptor beta chain was sequenced for a study of T cells in Graves' hyperthyroidism and ophthalmopathy. The study, taken as a whole, reports: Ophthalmopathy and stable hyperthyroidism were told apart by a 13 V-J model. Most thyroid clonotypes that were expanded above 0.001 also turned up in blood.

TCR beta CDR3 region amplification was performed from RNA transcripts. The HTBI set primed first-round TCR CDR3 RT-PCR. TCRdb recomputed calls from the multiplex PCR reads with MiXCR, one row per CDR3 protein. The sample holds hundreds of thousands of distinct CDR3 sequences; less than 25% are singletons and the top ten take over 30%. Trimming stripped 8 bases from V and 4 bases from J, with 14 bases between. The CDR3 runs 13 residues. The germline V gene has CDR1 LGHNA and CDR2 YNFKEQ. As for this clonotype: Its specificity is unknown.

This receptor was taken from a man younger than 40 with Graves' ophthalmopathy. J is TRBJ1-2 and V is TRBV4-2; D ambiguous. The sequencing input was blood. CDR3 amino acids: CASSSGRPYGYTF. The CDR3 DNA reads as TGTGCCAGCTCCTCCGGAAGACCCTATGGCTACACCTTC.